This T cell receptor beta chain was identified during a study of patients and donors after allogeneic stem cell transplantation. Each CDR3 protein is one row after TCRdb ran MiXCR on the RT-PCR reads. The table records approximately 200,000 distinct CDR3 sequences, around two fifths of them present only once. This clonotype showed up just a few times. The sequence was collected from a human donor who was either an allogeneic HSCT recipient or a stem cell or donor lymphocyte infusion donor (not recorded which). It is not recorded whose cells these are; they may come from a transplant donor. The sequenced sample consisted of blood, either unsorted or a sorted T cell fraction (not recorded which).

DNA for the CDR3: TGCGCCAGCAGCCAAGGCCCGGACGGGTACAATGAGCAGTTCTTC. Translated, it gives CASSQGPDGYNEQFF. The chain couples TRBV4-3 to TRBJ2-1; D gene ambiguous. Trimming took off 1 base at V and 4 bases at J, with 11 bases between the two ends. The CDR3 length is 15 residues. Germline-derived CDR1 and CDR2 are LGHNA and YSLEER.